Listed here are 25 T cell receptor beta chains from one sample, sequenced in a study of CD8 T cells in Susac syndrome. RNA was extracted with the RNeasy kit, and a quantity of 0.5 to 1 ug was reverse transcribed using random hexamers. MiXCR was run by TCRdb on the immunoSEQ multiplex PCR reads, yielding one entry per CDR3 protein. The sample carries 95,000 to 150,000 distinct CDR3 sequences, around 94% recorded once. The sequenced sample consisted of CD8+ T cells from PBMCs. The origin of the receptors is a human donor with Susac syndrome.

The CDR3 here is CASSLLRDQETQYF. In DNA, the CDR3 is TGCGCCAGCAGCTTGCTCCGGGATCAAGAGACCCAGTACTTC. The chain carries TRBV5-1 and TRBJ2-5; possibly TRBD2 for D (5 bases). V lost 1 base and J lost 2, with 9 bases in between. The CDR3 length is 14 residues. From germline, CDR1 is SGHRS and CDR2 YFSETQ.

V is TRBV4-1 and J is TRBJ1-1; the match to TRBD1 covers 8 bases. CDR1 is MGHRA, CDR2 YSYEKL, per germline. V gave up 7 bases and J gave up 3 bases; unmatched junction bases: 13. The CDR3 totals 16 residues. The CDR3 here is CASTLVVDREYTEAFF. The CDR3, as DNA: TGCGCCAGCACCCTTGTTGTGGACAGGGAGTACACTGAAGCTTTCTTT.

The V and J genes are TRBV12-3 or TRBV12-4 and TRBJ1-1; D might be TRBD1 (6 bases). Between the trimmed V and J ends, which lost 5 bases and 2 bases, there was a span of 9 bases. CDR3 length: 13 amino acids. The CDR3: CASSVDSNTEAFF. The CDR3 coding sequence is TGTGCCAGCAGTGTGGACAGCAACACTGAAGCTTTCTTT.

The chain is built from TRBV2 and TRBJ2-1, with 7 bases identical to TRBD1. The germline CDR1 and CDR2 sequences are SNHLY and FYNNEI. The CDR3 length is 14 residues. Germline trimming cut 2 bases from V and 9 bases from J; bases unmatched to any gene: 7. In DNA, the CDR3 is TGTGCCAGCAGTGAACCCGAAGGGGGCGGTGAGCAGTTCTTC. It encodes CASSEPEGGGEQFF.

The J gene is TRBJ1-1, the V gene TRBV30, with 9 bases fitting TRBD1. Germline assignment: CDR1 GTSNPN and CDR2 SVGIG (reference sequence). J gave up 3 bases and V 4 bases, and 6 bases lay outside the gene matches. The CDR3 is 14 residues long. CDR3: CAWISQGADTEAFF. The CDR3 bases are TGTGCCTGGATTTCACAGGGGGCGGACACTGAAGCTTTCTTT.

The genes are TRBV20-1 and TRBJ2-6; D gene ambiguous. The V end lost 0 bases, the J end lost 0 bases, and 6 bases lay between the germline ends. The germline V gene encodes CDR1 DFQATT and CDR2 SNEGSKA (reference sequence). CDR3 length: 15 amino acids. The CDR3 reads CSARDPGSGANVLTF. For the CDR3, the DNA is TGCAGTGCTAGAGACCCAGGCTCTGGGGCCAACGTCCTGACTTTC.

The rearrangement links TRBV19 to TRBJ2-7, with 10 bases identical to TRBD1. The CDR3 is 16 residues long. V lost 3 bases to trimming and J lost 0 bases; unmatched junction nucleotides: 5. Germline CDR1 reads LNHDA; CDR2 reads SQIVND (reference sequence). The CDR3 DNA follows: TGTGCCAGTAGTATGGTGGACAGGGGGGACTCCTACGAGCAGTACTTC. It encodes CASSMVDRGDSYEQYF.

The chain recombines TRBV29-1 with TRBJ1-4; possible D gene TRBD1, 6 bases. Germline CDR1 and CDR2: SQVTM and ANQGSEA. This CDR3 spans 14 amino acids. Trimming cost V 5 bases and J 5 bases, with 15 bases left between them. The CDR3 DNA reads as TGCAGCGTTCTGTACAGGGAAGGGAATGAAAAACTGTTTTTT. Its translation: CSVLYREGNEKLFF. Combining the CDR3 with reference TRBV29-1 and TRBJ1-4 gives the whole variable domain SAVISQKPSRDICQRGTSLTIQCQVDSQVTMMFWYRQQPGQSLTLIATANQGSEATYESGFVIDKFPISRPNLTFSTLTVSNMSPEDSSIYLCSVLYREGNEKLFFGSGTQLSVL.

This chain uses TRBV7-3 with TRBJ2-5, with a possible D match to TRBD2 (7 bases). The V gene lost 0 bases and the J gene lost 7 bases, with 12 bases spanning the gap. This CDR3 has 14 residues. Germline CDR1 is SGHTA and CDR2 is FQGTGA. CDR3 coding DNA: TGTGCCAGCAGCTTAACAGGGGGGGGAGGGACCCAGTACTTC. This codes for CASSLTGGGGTQYF. Supplemented by reference TRBV7-3 and TRBJ2-5, the full variable domain reads GAGVSQTPSNKVTEKGKYVELRCDPISGHTALYWYRQSLGQGPEFLIYFQGTGAADDSGLPNDRFFAVRPEGSVSTLKIQRTERGDSAVYLCASSLTGGGGTQYFGPGTRLLVL.

The chain's CDR3 is CASSEMTSGLVDEQFF. CDR3 nucleotides: TGTGCCAGCAGTGAGATGACTAGCGGGCTAGTCGATGAGCAGTTCTTC. This chain connects TRBV6-4 to TRBJ2-1; the match to TRBD2 covers 10 bases. The V segment lost 3 bases and the J segment 8 bases; nucleotides outside the gene matches: 10. Germline CDR1 and CDR2: MRHNA and SNTAGT. The CDR3 consists of 16 residues.

J is TRBJ1-5 and V is TRBV9; 7 bases are a match to TRBD1. CDR3 size: 14 residues. The V gene's germline CDR1 is SGDLS and CDR2 YYNGEE. With 4 bases clipped from V and 2 bases from J, the junction kept 3 bases outside the gene matches. In nucleotides, the CDR3 is TGTGCCAGCAGCACCGGGACAGGCAATCAGCCCCAGCATTTT. It yields the protein CASSTGTGNQPQHF. Full variable domain (outside the CDR3, taken from reference TRBV9 and TRBJ1-5): DSGVTQTPKHLITATGQRVTLRCSPRSGDLSVYWYQQSLDQGLQFLIQYYNGEERAKGNILERFSAQQFPDLHSELNLSSLELGDSALYFCASSTGTGNQPQHFGDGTRLSIL.

The V and J genes are TRBV12-3 or TRBV12-4 and TRBJ1-4; D may be TRBD1 (5 bases). Trimming stripped 3 bases from V and 4 bases from J, with 12 bases between. The CDR3 has 15 amino acids. The CDR3 reads CASSLGNRNNEKLFF. Written as DNA, the CDR3 is TGTGCCAGCAGTTTGGGGAACAGGAATAATGAAAAACTGTTTTTT.

The chain joins TRBV4-1 to TRBJ2-1, with 7 bases identical to TRBD2. This CDR3 comprises 16 residues. Trimming cost V 0 bases and J 8 bases; bases outside gene matches: 10. Germline assignment: CDR1 MGHRA and CDR2 YSYEKL. CDR3 residues: CASSQDPLGGNYEQFF. The CDR3 nucleotides read TGCGCCAGCAGCCAAGATCCCTTGGGGGGGAACTATGAGCAGTTCTTC.

This chain joins TRBV2 and TRBJ1-1; TRBD1 agrees at 7 bases. J was trimmed by 6 bases and V by 9 bases; bases with no gene match: 10. In germline, CDR1 is SNHLY, CDR2 FYNNEI. The CDR3 length is 13 residues. The CDR3 region is CASTRDREAEAFF. For the CDR3, the DNA is TGTGCCAGTACTCGTGACAGGGAGGCTGAAGCTTTCTTT.

This chain links TRBV20-1 with TRBJ2-7, with TRBD2 matching 8 bases. The V gene's germline CDR1 is DFQATT and CDR2 SNEGSKA (reference sequence). The CDR3 totals 14 residues. After removal of 6 bases from V and 1 base from J, the junction contained 8 bases not matched to a gene. The CDR3 region has the DNA TGCAGTGCCAGGACTAGCTTCACGTCCTACGAGCAGTACTTC. Amino acids: CSARTSFTSYEQYF.

The chain links TRBV2 to TRBJ2-1; 7 bases are shared with TRBD2. The germline V gene encodes CDR1 SNHLY and CDR2 FYNNEI. The length of the CDR3 is 13 residues. Losses at the gene ends were 0 bases for V and 7 bases for J; bases not matched to a gene: 0. Written as DNA, the CDR3 is TGTGCCAGCAGTGAAGCGGGAGGGAATGAGCAGTTCTTC. Translated: CASSEAGGNEQFF.

This sequence joins TRBV9 and TRBJ1-2; D is perhaps TRBD1 (5 bases). V was trimmed by 7 bases and J by 7 bases, leaving 14 bases between them. The CDR3 has 12 residues. Germline V gives CDR1 SGDLS, CDR2 YYNGEE. The CDR3 nucleotides are TGTGCCAGCGGCGGGACGGCGGCTGGCTACACCTTC. Translation: CASGGTAAGYTF.

This clonotype was counted once. The chain carries TRBV18 and TRBJ2-1; 15 positions agree with TRBD2. V trimming: 2 bases; J trimming: 4 bases; junction bases outside the gene matches: 6. CDR1 and CDR2 (germline): KGHSH, LQKENI. There are 18 residues in the CDR3. The CDR3 reads CASSPGLAGGPFYNEQFF. As DNA, the CDR3 is TGTGCCAGCTCACCAGGACTAGCGGGAGGGCCCTTTTACAATGAGCAGTTCTTC. The entire variable domain, with the rest obtained from reference TRBV18 and TRBJ2-1, is as follows: NAGVMQNPRHLVRRRGQEARLRCSPMKGHSHVYWYRQLPEEGLKFMVYLQKENIIDESGMPKERFSAEFPKEGPSILRIQQVVRGDSAAYFCASSPGLAGGPFYNEQFFGPGTRLTVL.

The gene calls are TRBV19 and TRBJ1-5; D may be TRBD1 (5 bases). V was trimmed by 7 bases and J by 5 bases, leaving 12 bases between them. The CDR3 is made up of 13 amino acids. Looked up from germline, CDR1 is LNHDA and CDR2 is SQIVND (reference sequence). The CDR3 loop reads CASTPGGYQPQHF. Written as DNA, the CDR3 is TGTGCCAGTACCCCCGGGGGGTATCAGCCCCAGCATTTT.

The chain recombines TRBV4-3 with TRBJ2-7; 7 nucleotides align to TRBD1. The junction had 4 bases not matched to a gene; V was cut back by 0 bases and J by 2 bases. The CDR3 spans 15 residues. CDR1 and CDR2 (germline): LGHNA, YSLEER. DNA for the CDR3: TGCGCCAGCAGCCAAGAAGACAGGGTGACCTACGAGCAGTACTTC. This translates into CASSQEDRVTYEQYF.

V gene TRBV7-3 combines with J gene TRBJ2-5; no clear D. The CDR3 has 13 residues. Germline V gene data show CDR1 as SGHTA and CDR2 as FQGTGA. Deletions cut 5 bases from V and 4 bases from J, with 11 bases between. The CDR3 loop reads CASSRRFGETQYF. CDR3 nucleotides: TGTGCCAGCAGCCGCCGCTTTGGAGAGACCCAGTACTTC.

The chain links TRBV13 to TRBJ1-1, with TRBD1 identical over 8 bases. The trim removed 6 bases at V and 3 bases at J, leaving 9 bases unmatched. CDR3 size: 15 residues. Looked up from germline, CDR1 is PRHDT and CDR2 is FYEKMQ (reference sequence). CDR3 bases: TGTGCCAGCAGTCGGACAGGGAAGGGGGACACTGAAGCTTTCTTT. Amino acid sequence: CASSRTGKGDTEAFF.

The chain links TRBV4-2 to TRBJ2-5, with a weak D call TRBD2 (7 bases). Between the trimmed V and J ends, which lost 0 bases and 4 bases, there was a span of 15 bases. Germline V CDR1 and CDR2: LGHNA, YNFKEQ. The CDR3 loop spans 16 amino acids. The CDR3 DNA follows: TGTGCCAGCAGCCAAGATGGGAGGGGGGGCTCAGAGACCCAGTACTTC. This translates into CASSQDGRGGSETQYF.

The V gene is TRBV30, the J gene TRBJ1-1; the D is unclear. With 5 bases removed from V and 0 bases from J, the gap between germline ends came to 10 bases. The CDR3 is 13 amino acids. CDR1 is GTSNPN and CDR2 is SVGIG in the germline V gene (reference sequence). CDR3 sequence reads: CAWGLIMNTEAFF. As DNA, the CDR3 is TGTGCCTGGGGCCTCATTATGAACACTGAAGCTTTCTTT.

V is TRBV30 and J is TRBJ2-2, with D tentatively TRBD2 (5 bases). The V end lost 1 base, the J end lost 3 bases, and 18 bases lay between the germline ends. Germline CDR1 is GTSNPN and CDR2 is SVGIG (reference sequence). CDR3 size: 17 residues. The CDR3 sequence: CAWSGGGGDLYTGELFF. The CDR3 DNA reads TGTGCCTGGAGTGGGGGTGGAGGTGATCTTTACACCGGGGAGCTGTTTTTT. Together with reference TRBV30 and TRBJ2-2, the CDR3 gives the full variable domain: SQTIHQWPATLVQPVGSPLSLECTVEGTSNPNLYWYRQAAGRGLQLLFYSVGIGQISSEVPQNLSASRPQDRQFILSSKKLLLSDSGFYLCAWSGGGGDLYTGELFFGEGSRLTVL.